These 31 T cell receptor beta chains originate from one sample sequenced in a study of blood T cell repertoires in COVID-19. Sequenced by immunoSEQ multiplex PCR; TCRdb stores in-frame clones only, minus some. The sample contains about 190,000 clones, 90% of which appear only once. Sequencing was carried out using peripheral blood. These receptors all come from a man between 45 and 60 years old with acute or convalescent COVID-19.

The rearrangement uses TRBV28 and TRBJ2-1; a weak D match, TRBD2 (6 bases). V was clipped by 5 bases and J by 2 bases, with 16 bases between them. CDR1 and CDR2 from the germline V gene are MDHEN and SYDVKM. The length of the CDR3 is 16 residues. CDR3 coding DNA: TGTGCCAGCAGTGCTCCCGGGAGCCCCCCCTACAATGAGCAGTTCTTC. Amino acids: CASSAPGSPPYNEQFF.

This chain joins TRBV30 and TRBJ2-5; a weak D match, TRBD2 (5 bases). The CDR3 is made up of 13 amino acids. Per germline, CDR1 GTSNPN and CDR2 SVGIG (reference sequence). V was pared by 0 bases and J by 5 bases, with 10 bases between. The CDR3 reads CAWSVLGSETQYF. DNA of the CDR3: TGTGCCTGGAGTGTACTTGGGAGTGAGACCCAGTACTTC.

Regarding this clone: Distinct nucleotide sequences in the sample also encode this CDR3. CDR3 amino acids: CASSLLSLNTEAFF. CDR3 nucleotide sequence: TGTGCCAGCAGCTTGCTCAGTTTGAACACTGAAGCTTTCTTT. The chain is built from TRBV5-4 and TRBJ1-1; D uncertain. The V end lost 1 base, the J end lost 0 bases, and 7 bases lay between the germline ends. The CDR3 sequence is 14 residues long. Germline V gene sequence: CDR1 SGHNT, CDR2 YYREEE (reference sequence).

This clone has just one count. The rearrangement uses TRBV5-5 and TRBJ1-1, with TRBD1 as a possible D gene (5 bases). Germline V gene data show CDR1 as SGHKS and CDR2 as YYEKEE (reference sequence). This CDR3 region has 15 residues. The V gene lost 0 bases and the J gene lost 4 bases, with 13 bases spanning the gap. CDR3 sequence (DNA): TGTGCCAGCAGCTTGGGACTTTCTCAGGGCACTGAAGCTTTCTTT. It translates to CASSLGLSQGTEAFF.

DNA of the CDR3: TGTGCCAGCAGCCCGCGGGGGGAGGAAGGGGCCTATGGCTACACCTTC. Protein sequence: CASSPRGEEGAYGYTF. The J gene is TRBJ1-2, the V gene TRBV9; tentatively, D is TRBD1 (5 bases). With 4 bases removed from V and 4 bases from J, the gap between germline ends came to 20 bases. Germline CDR1 reads SGDLS; CDR2 reads YYNGEE. CDR3 size: 16 residues.

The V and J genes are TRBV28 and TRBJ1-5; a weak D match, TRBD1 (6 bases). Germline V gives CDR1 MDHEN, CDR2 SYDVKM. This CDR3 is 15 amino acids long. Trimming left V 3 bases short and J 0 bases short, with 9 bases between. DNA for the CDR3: TGTGCCAGCAGTTTGTGGGACATTAGCAATCAGCCCCAGCATTTT. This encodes CASSLWDISNQPQHF.

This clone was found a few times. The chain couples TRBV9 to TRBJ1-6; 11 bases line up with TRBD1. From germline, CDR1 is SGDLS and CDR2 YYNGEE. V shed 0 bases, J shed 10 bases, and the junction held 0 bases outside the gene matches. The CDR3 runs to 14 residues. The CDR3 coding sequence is TGTGCCAGCAGCGTAGGGGACAGGGGGTCACCCCTCCACTTT. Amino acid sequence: CASSVGDRGSPLHF.

The CDR3 coding sequence is TGTGCCAGCAGCCCCGACAGGGGCGAGAACACTGAAGCTTTCTTT. It translates to CASSPDRGENTEAFF. The rearrangement joins TRBV7-2 to TRBJ1-1, with 8 bases identical to TRBD1. The CDR3 has 15 amino acids. Germline-derived CDR1 and CDR2 are SGHTA and FQGNSA. J lost 1 base, V lost 5 bases, and 6 bases had no gene match. The complete variable domain, with remaining parts taken from reference TRBV7-2 and TRBJ1-1, reads GAGVSQSPSNKVTEKGKDVELRCDPISGHTALYWYRQSLGQGLEFLIYFQGNSAPDKSGLPSDRFSAERTGGSVSTLTIQRTQQEDSAVYLCASSPDRGENTEAFFGQGTRLTVV.

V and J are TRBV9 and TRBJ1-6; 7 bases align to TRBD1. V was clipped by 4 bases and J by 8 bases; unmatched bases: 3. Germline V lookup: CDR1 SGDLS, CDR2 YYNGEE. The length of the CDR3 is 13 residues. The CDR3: CASSPQGYSPLHF. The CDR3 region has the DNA TGTGCCAGCAGCCCACAGGGGTATTCACCCCTCCACTTT.

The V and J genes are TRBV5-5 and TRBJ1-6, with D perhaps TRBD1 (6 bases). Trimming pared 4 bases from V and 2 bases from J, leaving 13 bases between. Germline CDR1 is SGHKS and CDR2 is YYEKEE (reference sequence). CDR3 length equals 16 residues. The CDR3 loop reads CASSRYRDPYNSPLHF. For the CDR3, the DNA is TGTGCCAGCAGCAGGTACAGGGATCCCTATAATTCACCCCTCCACTTT.

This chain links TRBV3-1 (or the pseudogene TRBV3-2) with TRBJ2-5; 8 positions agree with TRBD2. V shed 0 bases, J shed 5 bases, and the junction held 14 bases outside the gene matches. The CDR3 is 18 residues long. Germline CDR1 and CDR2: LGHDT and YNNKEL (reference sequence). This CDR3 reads CASSQDRALKPGGETQYF. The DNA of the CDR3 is TGTGCCAGCAGCCAAGATCGAGCTCTAAAGCCGGGGGGGGAGACCCAGTACTTC.

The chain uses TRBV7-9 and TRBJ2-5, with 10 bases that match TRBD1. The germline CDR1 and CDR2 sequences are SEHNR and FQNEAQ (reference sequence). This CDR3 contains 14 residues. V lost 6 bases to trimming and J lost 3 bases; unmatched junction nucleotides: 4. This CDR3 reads CASRAGQGEETQYF. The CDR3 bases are TGTGCCAGCAGGGCTGGACAGGGGGAAGAGACCCAGTACTTC. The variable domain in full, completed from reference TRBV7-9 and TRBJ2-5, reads DTGVSQNPRHKITKRGQNVTFRCDPISEHNRLYWYRQTLGQGPEFLTYFQNEAQLEKSRLLSDRFSAERPKGSFSTLEIQRTEQGDSAMYLCASRAGQGEETQYFGPGTRLLVL.

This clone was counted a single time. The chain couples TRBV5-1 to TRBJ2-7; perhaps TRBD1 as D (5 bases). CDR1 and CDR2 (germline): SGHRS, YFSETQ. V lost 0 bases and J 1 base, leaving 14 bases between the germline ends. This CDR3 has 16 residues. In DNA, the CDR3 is TGCGCCAGCAGCTTGGGGGGCTCGCTCCTATCCTACGAGCAGTACTTC. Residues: CASSLGGSLLSYEQYF.

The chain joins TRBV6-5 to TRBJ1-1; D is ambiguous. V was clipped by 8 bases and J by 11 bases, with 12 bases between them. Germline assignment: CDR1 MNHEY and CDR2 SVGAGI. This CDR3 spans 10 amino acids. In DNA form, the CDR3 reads TGTGCCAGCTTCTCGAATCGGGCTTTCTTT. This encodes CASFSNRAFF.

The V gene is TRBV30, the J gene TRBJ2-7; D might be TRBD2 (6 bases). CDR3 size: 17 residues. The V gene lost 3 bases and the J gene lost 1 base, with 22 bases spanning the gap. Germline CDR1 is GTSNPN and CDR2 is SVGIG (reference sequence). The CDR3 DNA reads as TGTGCCTGGAGGGTTCCCGACGGGGGAAGGCGGTCCTACGAGCAGTACTTC. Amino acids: CAWRVPDGGRRSYEQYF.

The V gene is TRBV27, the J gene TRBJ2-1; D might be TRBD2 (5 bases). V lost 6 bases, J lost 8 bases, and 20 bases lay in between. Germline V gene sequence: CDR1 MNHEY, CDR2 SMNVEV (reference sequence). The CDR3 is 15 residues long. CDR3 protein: CASSPLSDFLYEQFF. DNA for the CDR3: TGTGCCAGCAGCCCCTTATCGGACTTTCTATATGAGCAGTTCTTC.

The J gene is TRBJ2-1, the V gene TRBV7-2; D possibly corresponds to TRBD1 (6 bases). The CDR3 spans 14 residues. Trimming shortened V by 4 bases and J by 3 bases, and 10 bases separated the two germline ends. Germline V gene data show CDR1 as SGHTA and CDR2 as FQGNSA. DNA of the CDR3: TGTGCCAGCAGCTCAAACAGGGACTACAATGAGCAGTTCTTC. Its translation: CASSSNRDYNEQFF.

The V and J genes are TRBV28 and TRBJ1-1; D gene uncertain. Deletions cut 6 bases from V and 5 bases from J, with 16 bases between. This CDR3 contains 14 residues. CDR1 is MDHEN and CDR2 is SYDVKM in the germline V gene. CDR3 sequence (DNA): TGTGCCAGCAGCTCCCCTGTCCCGCGGACTGAAGCTTTCTTT. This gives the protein CASSSPVPRTEAFF.

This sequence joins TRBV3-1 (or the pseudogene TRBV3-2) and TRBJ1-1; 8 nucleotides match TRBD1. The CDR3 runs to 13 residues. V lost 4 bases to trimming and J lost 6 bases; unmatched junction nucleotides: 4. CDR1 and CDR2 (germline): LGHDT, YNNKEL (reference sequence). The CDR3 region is CASSRDRGPEAFF. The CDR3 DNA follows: TGTGCCAGCAGCCGAGACAGGGGCCCTGAAGCTTTCTTT.

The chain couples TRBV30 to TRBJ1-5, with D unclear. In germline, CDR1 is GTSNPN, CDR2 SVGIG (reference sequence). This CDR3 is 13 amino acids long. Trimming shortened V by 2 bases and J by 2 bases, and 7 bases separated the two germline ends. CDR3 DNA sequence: TGTGCCTGGAGTACCCGGGGCAATCAGCCCCAGCATTTT. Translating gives CAWSTRGNQPQHF.

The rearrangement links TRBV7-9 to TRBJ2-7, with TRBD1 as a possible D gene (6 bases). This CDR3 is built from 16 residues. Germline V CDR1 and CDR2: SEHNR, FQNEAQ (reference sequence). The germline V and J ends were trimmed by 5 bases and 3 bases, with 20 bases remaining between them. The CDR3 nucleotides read TGTGCCAGCAGCCCGCATGAGGGGGTGGACTTCTACGAGCAGTACTTC. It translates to CASSPHEGVDFYEQYF.

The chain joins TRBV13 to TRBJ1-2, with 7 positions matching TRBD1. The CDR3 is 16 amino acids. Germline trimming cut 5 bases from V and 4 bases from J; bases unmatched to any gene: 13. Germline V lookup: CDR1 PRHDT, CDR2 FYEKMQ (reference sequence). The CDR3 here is CASSLTGGQPSYGYTF. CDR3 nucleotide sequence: TGTGCCAGCAGCCTTACTGGGGGACAGCCGAGCTATGGCTACACCTTC.

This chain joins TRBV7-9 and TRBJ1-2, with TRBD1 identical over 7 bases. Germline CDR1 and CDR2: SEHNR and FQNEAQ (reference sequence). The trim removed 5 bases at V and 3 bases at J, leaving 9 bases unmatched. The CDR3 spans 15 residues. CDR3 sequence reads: CASSGGGQGDYGYTF. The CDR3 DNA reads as TGTGCCAGCAGCGGAGGGGGCCAGGGCGACTATGGCTACACCTTC.

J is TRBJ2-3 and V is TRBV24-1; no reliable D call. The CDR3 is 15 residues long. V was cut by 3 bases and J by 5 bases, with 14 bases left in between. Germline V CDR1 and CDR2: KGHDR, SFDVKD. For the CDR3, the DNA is TGTGCCACCAGTGATCCCCAGTTTGGTGTAGATACGCAGTATTTT. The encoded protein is CATSDPQFGVDTQYF.

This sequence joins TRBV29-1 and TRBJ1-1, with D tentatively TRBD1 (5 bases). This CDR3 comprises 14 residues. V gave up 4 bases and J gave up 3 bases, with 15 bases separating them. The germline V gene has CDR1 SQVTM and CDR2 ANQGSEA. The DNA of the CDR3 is TGCAGCGTTGTTAGGGCAGGGCTGTACACTGAAGCTTTCTTT. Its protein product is CSVVRAGLYTEAFF. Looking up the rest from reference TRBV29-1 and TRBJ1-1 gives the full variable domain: SAVISQKPSRDICQRGTSLTIQCQVDSQVTMMFWYRQQPGQSLTLIATANQGSEATYESGFVIDKFPISRPNLTFSTLTVSNMSPEDSSIYLCSVVRAGLYTEAFFGQGTRLTVV.

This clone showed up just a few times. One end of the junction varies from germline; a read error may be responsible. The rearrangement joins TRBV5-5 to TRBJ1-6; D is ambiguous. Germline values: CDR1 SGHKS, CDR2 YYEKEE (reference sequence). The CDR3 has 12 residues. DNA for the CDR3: TGTGCCAGCAGCGCTGAGGGTTCAACCCTCCACTTT. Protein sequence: CASSAEGSTLHF.

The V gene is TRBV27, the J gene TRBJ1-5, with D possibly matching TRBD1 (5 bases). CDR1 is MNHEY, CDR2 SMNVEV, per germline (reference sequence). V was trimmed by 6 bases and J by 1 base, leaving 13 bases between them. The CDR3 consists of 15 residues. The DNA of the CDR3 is TGTGCCAGCAGATTGGGGGGACGGAGCAATCAGCCCCAGCATTTT. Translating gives CASRLGGRSNQPQHF.

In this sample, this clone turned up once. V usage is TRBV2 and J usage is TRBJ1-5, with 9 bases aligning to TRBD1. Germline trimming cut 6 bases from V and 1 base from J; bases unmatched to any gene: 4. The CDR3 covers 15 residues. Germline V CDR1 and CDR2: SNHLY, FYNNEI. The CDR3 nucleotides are TGTGCCAGCAGCGCCGGGACAGGGAGCAATCAGCCCCAGCATTTT. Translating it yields CASSAGTGSNQPQHF.

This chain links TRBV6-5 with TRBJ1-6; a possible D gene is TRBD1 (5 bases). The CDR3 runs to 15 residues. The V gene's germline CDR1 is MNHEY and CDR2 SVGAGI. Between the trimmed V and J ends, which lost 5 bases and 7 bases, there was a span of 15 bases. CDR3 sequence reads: CASSRSRVPNSPLHF. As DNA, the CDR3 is TGTGCCAGCAGTCGGTCCAGGGTCCCGAATTCACCCCTCCACTTT.

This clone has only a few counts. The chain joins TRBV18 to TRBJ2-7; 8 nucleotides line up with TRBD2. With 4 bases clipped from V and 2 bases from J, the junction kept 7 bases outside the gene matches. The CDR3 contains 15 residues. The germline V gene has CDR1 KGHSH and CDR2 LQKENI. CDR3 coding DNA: TGTGCCAGCTCACTTGGAGCGGGAGATGCCTACGAGCAGTACTTC. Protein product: CASSLGAGDAYEQYF.

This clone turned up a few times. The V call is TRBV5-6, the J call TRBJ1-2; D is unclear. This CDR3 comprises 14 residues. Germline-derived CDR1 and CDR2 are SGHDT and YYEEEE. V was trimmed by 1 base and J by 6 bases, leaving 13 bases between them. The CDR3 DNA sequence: TGTGCCAGCAGCTTGTACGGGGAAACTAATGGCTACACCTTC. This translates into CASSLYGETNGYTF.